This T cell receptor beta chain is drawn from a study of blood T cells in healthy people across ages. The CDR3 is 16 residues long. Trimming at V came to 4 bases and at J to 7 bases, leaving 8 bases not matched to a gene. CDR1 and CDR2 (germline): MNHEY, SVGEGT. Using a J-beta primer mix together with a sample-barcoded 5' primer, a second PCR was run for roughly 7 to 12 cycles. The template-switch adaptor was a 5' adaptor with 12 random nucleotides. It tagged each cDNA molecule. TCRdb recomputed calls from the 5' RACE reads with MiXCR, one row per CDR3 protein. The data show 750,000 to 950,000 distinct CDR3 sequences, 50% to 65% seen once.

The rearrangement links TRBV6-2 or TRBV6-3 to TRBJ2-1, with 12 bases fitting TRBD2. This TCR came from an elderly man in good health. The sequencing sample was made of blood. The CDR3 DNA follows: TGTGCCAGCAGTTCTTGGACTAGCGGGATGGCGAATGAGCAGTTCTTC. Its translation: CASSSWTSGMANEQFF.